What follows describes a single T cell receptor (beta chain). As yet, its antigen is unknown. At one of its ends the junction is not consistent with the germline gene, which may arise from a read error. The sample originates from a study of identifying expanded T cells in peripheral blood. Study-wide results and caveats: Clone count variance between roughly 2-week samples rose with total template count. Technical replicates showed approximately 1.2 changed clones; two weeks about 16; four weeks 19.

The germline gives CDR1 SGDLS, CDR2 YYNGEE. The CDR3 is 15 amino acids. Produced via immunoSEQ multiplex PCR; TCRdb's table is partial and in-frame only. The sample contains about 110,000 clones, around 89% of which appear only once. This sequence joins TRBV9 and TRBJ1-1; 7 bases agree with TRBD1. The specimen was blood. This clonotype was obtained from a person between 18 and 75 years old in good health. CDR3 sequence (DNA): TGTGTCAGCAGCGAGGACCCACAGGGGTACACTGAAGCTTTCTTT. Its protein is CVSSEDPQGYTEAFF. The full variable domain, rest sourced from reference TRBV9 and TRBJ1-1, is DSGVTQTPKHLITATGQRVTLRCSPRSGDLSVYWYQQSLDQGLQFLIQYYNGEERAKGNILERFSAQQFPDLHSELNLSSLELGDSALYFCVSSEDPQGYTEAFFGQGTRLTVV.